One sample yielded the 6 T cell receptor beta chains listed below, sequenced in a study of cytomegalovirus exposure and HLA in healthy donors. PCR was performed using 60 Vbeta and 13 Jbeta primers. Clones were sequenced by immunoSEQ multiplex PCR, and TCRdb holds only the in-frame ones, with some missing. The sample has approximately 110,000 clones; around 64% are singletons. The sequenced sample was PBMCs. The receptor set was obtained from a man aged 25 to 40 in good health and CMV-seropositive.

This clone appeared a single time. The chain uses TRBV7-2 and TRBJ2-5; 16 bases are shared with TRBD2. The germline V gene has CDR1 SGHTA and CDR2 FQGNSA. V shed 11 bases, J shed 5 bases, and the junction held 2 bases outside the gene matches. The CDR3 has 13 amino acids. CDR3 residues: CAGGLAGGETQYF. Written as DNA, the CDR3 is TGTGCCGGGGGACTAGCGGGGGGGGAGACCCAGTACTTC.

The rearrangement uses TRBV18 and TRBJ1-4; 9 nucleotides match TRBD1. This CDR3 is built from 14 residues. V gave up 6 bases and J gave up 8 bases; unmatched junction bases: 7. Germline CDR1 is KGHSH and CDR2 is LQKENI. The CDR3 bases are TGTGCCAGCTCGCCCGGACAGGGGAAGGAAAAACTGTTTTTT. It translates to CASSPGQGKEKLFF.

The chain employs TRBV9 and TRBJ1-4, with 9 positions matching TRBD1. Per germline, CDR1 SGDLS and CDR2 YYNGEE. Trimming cost V 2 bases and J 3 bases; bases outside gene matches: 2. This CDR3 has 15 residues. CDR3 sequence: CASSVDRGPNEKLFF. For the CDR3, the DNA is TGTGCCAGCAGCGTGGACAGGGGCCCTAATGAAAAACTGTTTTTT.

As DNA, the CDR3 is TGTGCCAGTAGTCTAACATGGACTAGCGGGGGATACAATGAGCAGTTCTTC. This codes for CASSLTWTSGGYNEQFF. The gene calls are TRBV19 and TRBJ2-1, with 13 bases fitting TRBD2. V lost 5 bases and J lost 4; bases outside the gene matches: 8. Germline loops: CDR1 LNHDA, CDR2 SQIVND (reference sequence). The CDR3 runs 17 residues. Full variable domain (outside the CDR3, taken from reference TRBV19 and TRBJ2-1): DGGITQSPKYLFRKEGQNVTLSCEQNLNHDAMYWYRQDPGQGLRLIYYSQIVNDFQKGDIAEGYSVSREKKESFPLTVTSAQKNPTAFYLCASSLTWTSGGYNEQFFGPGTRLTVL.

Regarding this clone: At one of its ends the junction is not consistent with the germline gene, which may arise from a read error. Written as DNA, the CDR3 is TGTGCCTGGGGCCCGAATCGGGGAAACACTATATATTTT. Residues: CAWGPNRGNTIYF. V and J are TRBV30 and TRBJ1-3; D remains unclear. Germline V lookup: CDR1 GTSNPN, CDR2 SVGIG (reference sequence). This CDR3 spans 13 amino acids.

The chain employs TRBV28 and TRBJ2-7; D is uncertain. The CDR3 is 14 amino acids. Trimming pared 1 base from V and 5 bases from J, leaving 12 bases between. CDR1 and CDR2 from the germline V gene are MDHEN and SYDVKM. CDR3 DNA: TGTGCCAGCAGTTTATCGACAATTCTGGACGAGCAGTACTTC. Amino acid sequence: CASSLSTILDEQYF.